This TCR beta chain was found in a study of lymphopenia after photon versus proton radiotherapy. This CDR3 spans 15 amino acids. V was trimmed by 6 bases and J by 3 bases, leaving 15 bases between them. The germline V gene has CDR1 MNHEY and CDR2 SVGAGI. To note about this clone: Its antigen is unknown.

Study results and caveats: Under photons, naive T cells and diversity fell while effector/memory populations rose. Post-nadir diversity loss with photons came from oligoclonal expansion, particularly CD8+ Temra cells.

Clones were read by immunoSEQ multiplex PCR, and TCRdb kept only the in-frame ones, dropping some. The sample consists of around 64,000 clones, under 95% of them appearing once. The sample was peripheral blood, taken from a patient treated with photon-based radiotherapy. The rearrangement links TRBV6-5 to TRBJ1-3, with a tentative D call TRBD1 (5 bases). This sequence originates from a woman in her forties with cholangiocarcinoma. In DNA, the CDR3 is TGTGCCAGCAGCCACGGCAGGAGGGGTGGAAACACCATATATTTT. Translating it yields CASSHGRRGGNTIYF.